This T cell receptor beta chain was found in a study of T cell repertoires in cytomegalovirus infection. Study-level background: Evidence of both CMV infection and a matching HLA type came from public TCR beta signatures.

CDR3 length: 14 residues. From germline, CDR1 is LNHDA and CDR2 SQIVND (reference sequence). The ends were cut back, 3 bases at V and 1 base at J, with 9 bases in the middle. TCRdb called the reads again in MiXCR, with one record for every CDR3 protein. This repertoire shows fewer than 1,000,000 distinct CDR3 sequences, approximately 32% found once; its top ten account for roughly 13%. This clonotype was counted a few times. Its antigen remains unknown. Overall study findings and caveats: Predominance within the ex vivo response was attributable to HLA-C-restricted CMV-specific TCR beta clonotypes.

V usage is TRBV19 and J usage is TRBJ1-1; tentatively, D is TRBD1 (5 bases). The sequencing here drew on cultured CD8+ T cells from PBMCs, taken from culture after CMV antigen stimulation. This TCR derives from a human donor in good health (CMV status not recorded). Some clones in this sample may be carry-over from other donors' samples. The DNA of the CDR3 is TGTGCCAGTAGTATGGGGGGGTGGAACACTGAAGCTTTCTTT. As protein: CASSMGGWNTEAFF.